This TCR beta chain comes out of a study of CD8 T cells in ankylosing spondylitis. Germline V CDR1 and CDR2: SGHRS, YFSETQ. The length of the CDR3 is 14 residues. Losses at the gene ends were 2 bases for V and 6 bases for J; bases not matched to a gene: 3. TCRdb passed the 5' RACE reads through MiXCR, listing each CDR3 protein once. The repertoire includes more than 95,000 distinct CDR3 sequences, almost 8.5% of them detected once, and approximately 9.7% sits in the top ten. Study-wide findings and caveats: Characteristic of ankylosing spondylitis blood, it appeared, was a TCR beta motif comprising roughly eight highly homologous variants. It was reported that disease-linked clones were significantly enriched in matched ankylosing spondylitis synovial fluid.

This clonotype occurred many times. Antigen unknown. This receptor was taken from a male donor with ankylosing spondylitis or in good health (not recorded which). This sequence joins TRBV5-1 and TRBJ1-2, with 11 bases that match TRBD1. The specimen was blood, either unsorted or a sorted T cell fraction (not recorded which). CDR3 amino acids: CASSLGQGADGYTF. Written as DNA, the CDR3 is TGCGCCAGCAGCTTAGGACAGGGGGCGGATGGCTACACCTTC.